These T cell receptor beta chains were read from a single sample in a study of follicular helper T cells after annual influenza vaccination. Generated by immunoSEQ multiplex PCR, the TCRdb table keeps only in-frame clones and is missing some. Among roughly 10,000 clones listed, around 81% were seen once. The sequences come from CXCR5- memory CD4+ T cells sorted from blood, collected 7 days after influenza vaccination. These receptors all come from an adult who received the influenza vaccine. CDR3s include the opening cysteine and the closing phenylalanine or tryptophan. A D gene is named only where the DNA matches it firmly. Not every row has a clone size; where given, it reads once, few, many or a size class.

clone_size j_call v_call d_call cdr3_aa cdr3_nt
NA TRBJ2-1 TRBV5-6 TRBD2 CASSLATSGHNEQFF TGTGCCAGCAGCTTGGCGACTAGCGGGCACAATGAGCAGTTCTTC
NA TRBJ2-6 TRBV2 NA CASSGGTAGANVLTF TGTGCCAGCAGTGGCGGGACTGCAGGGGCCAACGTCCTGACTTTC
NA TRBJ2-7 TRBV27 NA CASMRTGPSPSEQYF TGTGCCAGCATGAGAACGGGGCCCAGCCCCTCCGAGCAGTACTTC
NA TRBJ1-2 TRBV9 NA CASSVVDTNYGYTF TGTGCCAGCAGCGTAGTAGACACCAACTATGGCTACACCTTC
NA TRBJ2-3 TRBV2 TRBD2 CASISRGTSGGTSDTQYF TGTGCCAGCATCTCCAGAGGGACTAGCGGGGGGACTTCAGATACGCAGTATTTT
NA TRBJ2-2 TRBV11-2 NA CASSRGRGIVNTGELFF TGTGCCAGCAGCCGCGGGCGGGGTATCGTAAACACCGGGGAGCTGTTTTTT
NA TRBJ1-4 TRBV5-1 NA CASSERPSTEKLFF TGCGCCAGCAGTGAGAGACCTTCCACTGAAAAACTGTTTTTT
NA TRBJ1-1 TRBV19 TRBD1 CASSIDWAGGNTEAFF TGTGCCAGTAGTATAGATTGGGCAGGGGGGAACACTGAAGCTTTCTTT
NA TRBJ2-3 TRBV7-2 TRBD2 CASTDGGKDTQYF TGTGCCAGCACCGACGGGGGGAAAGATACGCAGTATTTT
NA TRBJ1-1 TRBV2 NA CASSGQQNTEAFF TGTGCCAGCAGTGGACAGCAGAACACTGAAGCTTTCTTT
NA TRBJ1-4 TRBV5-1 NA CASSLMSRATNEKLFF TGCGCCAGCAGCTTGATGTCACGAGCAACTAATGAAAAACTGTTTTTT
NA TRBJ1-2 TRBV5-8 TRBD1 CASSLAGGQSYGYTF TGTGCCAGCAGCTTGGCAGGGGGACAGAGCTATGGCTACACCTTC
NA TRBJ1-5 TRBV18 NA CASSPPGSSNQPQHF TGTGCCAGCTCACCACCGGGCAGTAGCAATCAGCCCCAGCATTTT
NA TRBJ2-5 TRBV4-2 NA CASSQGGQVLQETQYF TGTGCCAGCAGCCAAGGGGGGCAAGTACTCCAAGAGACCCAGTACTTC
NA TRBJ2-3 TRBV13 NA CASSPPGREPDTQYF TGTGCCAGCAGCCCACCAGGGCGTGAGCCAGATACGCAGTATTTT
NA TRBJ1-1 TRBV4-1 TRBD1 CASSQRQGYTEAFF TGCGCCAGCAGCCAAAGACAGGGGTACACTGAAGCTTTCTTT
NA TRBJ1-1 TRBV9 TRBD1 CASSVSGGRGTEAFF TGTGCCAGCAGCGTGTCAGGGGGCAGAGGCACTGAAGCTTTCTTT
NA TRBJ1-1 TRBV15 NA CATSRDALNTEAFF TGTGCCACCAGCAGAGATGCACTGAACACTGAAGCTTTCTTT
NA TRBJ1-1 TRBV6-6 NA CAIRFTVNTEAFF TGTGCCATCCGATTTACTGTGAACACTGAAGCTTTCTTT
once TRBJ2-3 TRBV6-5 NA CASRLSVTSDTQYF TGTGCCAGCAGACTCAGCGTCACCTCAGATACGCAGTATTTT
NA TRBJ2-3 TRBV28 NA CASSRLAWGTDTQYF TGTGCCAGCAGCCGTCTTGCTTGGGGCACAGATACGCAGTATTTT
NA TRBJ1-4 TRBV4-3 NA CASSQESVRSGQEFATNEKLFF TGCGCCAGCAGCCAAGAATCGGTTAGGTCCGGACAAGAGTTTGCAACTAATGAAAAACTGTTTTTT
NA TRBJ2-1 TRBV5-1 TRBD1 CASSFQVADRSSYNEQFF TGCGCCAGCAGCTTTCAGGTGGCGGACAGGAGCTCCTACAATGAGCAGTTCTTC